One TCR beta chain is described in this entry. Its antigen is unidentified. Vbeta (60) and Jbeta (13) primers were used in the PCR. Produced via immunoSEQ multiplex PCR; TCRdb's table is partial and in-frame only. This sample yields 150,000 to 200,000 clones, of which approximately 80% are seen a single time; roughly 1.9% belongs to the top ten. The donors gave bone marrow, and they were healthy. These data come from a study of cytomegalovirus exposure and HLA in healthy donors. Regarding the study as a whole: It was confirmed in vitro that three of the CMV-associated chains were specific for CMV antigens. HLA alleles showed associations with 16,951 TCR beta sequences in a later analysis, at a 0.05 false discovery rate.

Sequenced input: PBMCs. The sequence was obtained from a man aged 18-30 years in good health and CMV-seronegative.

The CDR3 region has the DNA TGTGCCAGTTTCGGAGCAGGGGCGGTGAGCGAGCAGTACTTC. This codes for CASFGAGAVSEQYF. The chain couples TRBV28 to TRBJ2-7, with D possibly matching TRBD1 (6 bases). This CDR3 comprises 14 residues. Trimming took 9 bases from V and 6 from J, leaving 21 bases between them. From germline, CDR1 is MDHEN and CDR2 SYDVKM. The whole variable domain, filled in from reference TRBV28 and TRBJ2-7, reads DVKVTQSSRYLVKRTGEKVFLECVQDMDHENMFWYRQDPGLGLRLIYFSYDVKMKEKGDIPEGYSVSREKKERFSLILESASTNQTSMYLCASFGAGAVSEQYFGPGTRLTVT.